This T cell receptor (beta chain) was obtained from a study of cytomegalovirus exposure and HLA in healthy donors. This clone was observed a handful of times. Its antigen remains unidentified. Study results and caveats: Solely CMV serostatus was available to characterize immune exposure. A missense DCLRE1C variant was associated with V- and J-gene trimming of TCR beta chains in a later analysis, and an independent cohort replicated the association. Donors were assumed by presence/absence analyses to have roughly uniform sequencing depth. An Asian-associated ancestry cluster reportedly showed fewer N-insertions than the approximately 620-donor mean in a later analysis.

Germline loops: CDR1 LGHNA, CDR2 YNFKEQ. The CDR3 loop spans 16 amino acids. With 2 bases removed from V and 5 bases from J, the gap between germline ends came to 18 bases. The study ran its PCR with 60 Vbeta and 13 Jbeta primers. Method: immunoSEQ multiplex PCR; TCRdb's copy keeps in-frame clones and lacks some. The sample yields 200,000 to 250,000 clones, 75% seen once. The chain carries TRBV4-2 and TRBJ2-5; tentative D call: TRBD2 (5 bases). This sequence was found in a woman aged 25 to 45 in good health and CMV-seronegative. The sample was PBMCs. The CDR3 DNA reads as TGTGCCAGCAGCCAATCAGGACTCCTCGCGGGCGAGACCCAGTACTTC. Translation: CASSQSGLLAGETQYF.